This T cell receptor (beta chain) was sequenced for a study of cytomegalovirus exposure and HLA in healthy donors (TCRdb year 2017). About the study as a whole: An earlier analysis of about 530 of the donors reported 276 Gb of sequence data and around 110 million unique TCR beta sequences obtained from about 170 million T cells. About 300 gigabases of sequencing data and approximately 92 million unique TCR sequences made up an early release that covered approximately 650 HLA-typed donors. Of the roughly 400 genotyped donors, roughly 85% fell in the genetic ancestry cluster associated with self-reported Caucasian donors. The study aimed to test whether signatures of past pathogen exposure could be identified by cataloging public T cell receptors. The study profiled the T cell repertoires of 550 to 700 subjects by immunosequencing and related them to cytomegalovirus serostatus. Along with the approximately 670-subject first cohort, a separate validation cohort of over a hundred different subjects was used. The study combined high-throughput TCR immunosequencing, statistical association of individual TCRs with disease status, and machine learning to predict cytomegalovirus infection status. A later analysis re-examined previously published TCR beta repertoires from about 670 donors and added high-resolution HLA genotyping to investigate patterns of TCR occurrence. Rather than drawing on any new phenotypic data, the later analysis identified candidate immune exposures from TCR beta sequences and the way those sequences occurred across donors. An earlier analysis of some 500 of the donors applied high-throughput TCR beta sequencing to assess whether each TCR beta V gene segment acted as functional or pseudogenic. Donor age, sex, ethnicity and CMV serostatus were compiled alongside the repertoire data. Genome-wide SNP genotypes for about 55% of the roughly 670 donors were used in a later genetic analysis, which treated that subset as a discovery cohort. Every repertoire in the discovery cohort had been generated on one and the same sequencing platform. Both class I and class II loci were covered by HLA typing, at four-digit resolution. Typing coverage differed by locus: A, B, C, DRB1 and DQB1 were typed in about 629-640 donors, DQA1 in 500 to 550, DPA1 in approximately 610, and DPB1 in 472. Because of strong linkage in the cohort, roughly five DR-DQ haplotypes were treated as single units for association and clustering. On average, roughly 200,000 unique TCR beta nucleotide sequences were sequenced per donor among several hundred genotyped donors of the cohort, with approximately 18% of those sequences being non-productive.

The CDR3 sequence holds 14 residues, the cysteine and phenylalanine included. Only the CDR3 part of the read is kept: 42 bases, read in frame from the first base. Per the germline V gene, KGHSH is the CDR1 and LQKENI is the CDR2. Deletion took 3 bases off V and 7 bases off J, with a span of 16 bases between the germline ends. The cohort was made up of hundreds of healthy bone marrow donors. Cohort members were all nominally healthy when sampled, although unrecorded immune exposures were likely present. The donor tested CMV seropositive, placing the donor among the 289 seropositive members of the cohort. A peripheral blood sample was collected from each donor, and TCR beta sequencing was performed on peripheral blood mononuclear cells. The Qiagen DNeasy Blood Extraction Kit was used to extract genomic DNA from the blood cell samples. General study outcomes and caveats: In a later analysis, several top co-occurrence clusters were reported to appear linked to parvovirus B19, influenza, CMV and Epstein-Barr virus. A further reported finding was that TCR beta sequences accurately predicted the HLA-A and HLA-B alleles for most subjects in the first cohort. At a false discovery rate of 0.05, a later analysis linked under 20,000 TCR beta sequences to specific HLA alleles. V-gene and J-gene trimming of TCR beta chains was associated with a missense DCLRE1C variant in a later genetic analysis, and the association was replicated in an independent cohort. The classifier was reported to diagnose cytomegalovirus status with high specificity and sensitivity in both the original cohort and the validation cohort. Across donors, most TCR sequences were observed very rarely, whereas some public TCRs were present in many individuals. HLA typing was unavailable for some donors at each locus, so association tests used only the typed subset. Compared with the roughly 670-donor mean, donors in an Asian-associated ancestry cluster had fewer N-insertions in productive TCRs, according to a later genetic analysis. Approximately 16 rarely observed V segments, including chromosome 9 orphons, were excluded from the earlier analysis of approximately 500 of the donors because counts were too low. An earlier analysis of approximately 590 of the donors showed that most TCR beta V segments appeared in productive rearrangements either about 87% or about 30% of the time, which broadly matched IMGT annotations. A cluster of highly shared sequence variants was judged likely to be a technical artifact of the sequencing pipeline. A later analysis found that TCR association rates varied across HLA loci, with DRB1 alleles showing the most associated TCRs and HLA-C alleles the fewest. In vitro tests confirmed that a few of the cytomegalovirus-associated TCR beta chains recognize cytomegalovirus antigens. The authors suggested that the approach could potentially be extended to other disease states and immunological phenotypes. Because the 87-base-pair reads could not distinguish some IMGT-functional V segments, including TRBV6-2 and TRBV6-3, those segments were excluded. A total of 150 to 200 TCR beta chains were listed by the study as associated with cytomegalovirus. A later analysis found that HLA-associated TCR beta chains were more clonally expanded and had lower generation probabilities than equally common non-associated chains. CMV serostatus was the only immune exposure information available for the cohort. A later analysis found that most CMV-associated TCR beta chains appeared HLA-restricted, with HLA associations seemingly driven largely by CMV exposure. Strong co-occurrence of HLA alleles, especially DR and DQ, made assigning TCR associations to individual alleles difficult. Correlated functional status among segregating V segments might reflect linkage disequilibrium, but an unknown experimental factor could not be ruled out. Roughly uniform sequencing depth across donors was assumed in presence/absence analyses, although this assumption may not hold. In this cohort, only TCR beta chains were sequenced, and detectable features were limited by the absence of alpha or paired-chain data.

Receptors were amplified or captured by the immunoSEQ multiplex PCR assay. The multiplex PCR relied on a mix of 60 forward primers for TCR Vbeta segments and 13 reverse primers for TCR Jbeta segments. The CDR3 region of rearranged TCR beta genes was amplified from genomic DNA with a multiplex PCR assay. Amplified TCR beta libraries were sequenced as 87-base-pair reads on the Illumina HiSeq System. The original methods were these. Across the 500 to 850 repertoires, a later analysis counted 80 million or so unique TCR beta chains, roughly 11 million of which were shared by at least two donors. To remove PCR and sequencing errors, raw reads were error-corrected and collapsed into unique sequences using a nearest-neighbor algorithm that merged closely related sequences. Alignment of CDR3 sequences to IMGT reference sequences was used to assign V, D and J gene segments. For a sequence to be retained, a match of at least six nucleotides was required to both a V gene segment and a J gene segment. A rearrangement counted as productive if the CDR3 had no stop codons and remained in frame with V and J, and every other rearrangement counted as non-productive. Following IMGT convention, CDR3 was defined as the stretch from the second conserved V-encoded cysteine up to the conserved J-encoded phenylalanine. Sequences without an unambiguous match to a single V gene segment were excluded from the earlier analysis of approximately 560 of the donors. In an earlier analysis of some 590 of the donors, a V segment was called functional when productive rearrangements were above 56.7%, and segregating when the standard deviation between donors exceeded 5%. A statistical classification framework was built for diagnosing cytomegalovirus status from the catalog of TCR beta chain sequences. In a later analysis, TCR nucleotide sequences were compared against IMGT/GENE-DB human TR gene sequences so that V and J genes could be assigned. The TCRdist pipeline was used in a later analysis to assign CDR3 sequences and most-parsimonious VDJ recombination scenarios. A later analysis defined each TCR beta chain by its CDR3 amino acid sequence plus V-gene family, and excluded reads lacking a unique V-gene family. In a later analysis, around 650 highly shared, low-generation-probability nucleotide sequences were removed to address suspected cross-contamination and a sequencing artifact. A later analysis calculated a clonal expansion index for each public chain from normalized within-repertoire ranks of inferred template counts. In a later analysis, generation probabilities were computed with a VDJ recombination model fitted to out-of-frame rearrangements, and the resulting probabilities were checked against IGoR. In a later analysis, hypergeometric tests were used to score TCR-TCR, TCR-HLA and TCR-CMV co-occurrence, with a repertoire-size bias correction applied to TCR pairs. To estimate false discovery rates, a later analysis permuted the HLA or CMV assignments 20 times. In a later analysis, co-occurring TCRs were grouped using DBSCAN, with TCRdist sequence similarity added in when clustering inside HLA-allele-positive subsets. Repertoires with fewer than 30,000 or more than 120,000 public chains, plus five repertoires with anomalous nucleotide sharing, were excluded from co-occurrence clustering. The table comes from immuneACCESS by way of TCRdb, which keeps in-frame sequences with V and J called. Part of the clones is missing from these tables; in studies checked, under half for an unresolved V gene and the rest for unknown reasons. The V and J calls and clone size come from that table; D and trimming were worked out from the DNA. Across this sample there are around 150,000 clones, with approximately 60% seen only once. 6% to 8.5% of the sample comes from the top ten.

In its sample, this clone was seen a few times. Its cognate antigen has yet to be identified. Base qualities are not at hand, and no much larger clone is one base apart. The same CDR3 is also encoded by other DNA sequences in this sample. This TCR came from a woman aged 60-75 years in good health and CMV-seropositive. This chain is built from TRBV18 and TRBJ2-7, with TRBD2 as a weak D call on 5 bases. What was sequenced was PBMCs. The CDR3 loop reads CASSPAGLAGEQYF. The DNA sequence reads TGTGCCAGCTCACCCGCTGGGCTAGCAGGTGAGCAGTACTTC.